The 30 T cell receptor beta chains presented below share a single source sample, sequenced in a study of post-analysis software for immune sequencing data. Overall study findings and caveats: Roughly 5 TRBV segments were significantly more frequent in patients than in controls. TRBV5-6, TRBV5-1 and TRBV20-1 were among these segments.

These receptors have no known antigen. Unique molecular identifiers were built into the TCR beta cDNA libraries. TCRdb re-called the PCR reads with MiXCR, one entry per CDR3 protein. The sample lists 650,000 to 900,000 distinct CDR3 sequences; around 42% were seen once. Sequenced: blood. The receptors were sampled from a girl aged 10 to 17 with multiple sclerosis.

This clonotype was seen only a few times. V is TRBV29-1 and J is TRBJ2-5; no reliable D call. The CDR3 totals 14 residues. Germline V gene sequence: CDR1 SQVTM, CDR2 ANQGSEA. V was pared by 3 bases and J by 1 base, with 12 bases between. The CDR3 reads CSVEMRLVQETQYF. The CDR3 DNA follows: TGCAGCGTTGAGATGAGACTGGTCCAAGAGACCCAGTACTTC. The full variable domain, rest sourced from reference TRBV29-1 and TRBJ2-5, is SAVISQKPSRDICQRGTSLTIQCQVDSQVTMMFWYRQQPGQSLTLIATANQGSEATYESGFVIDKFPISRPNLTFSTLTVSNMSPEDSSIYLCSVEMRLVQETQYFGPGTRLLVL.

The table lists this clonotype with a few counts. The chain links TRBV29-1 to TRBJ1-2; D gene ambiguous. The germline V and J ends were trimmed by 6 bases and 3 bases, with 8 bases remaining between them. This CDR3 region has 11 residues. Germline loops: CDR1 SQVTM, CDR2 ANQGSEA. CDR3: CSVRRDYGYTF. DNA of the CDR3: TGCAGCGTGCGGAGGGACTATGGCTACACCTTC.

The rearrangement joins TRBV6-2 or TRBV6-3 to TRBJ2-7, with a weak D call TRBD2 (6 bases). The CDR3 is 15 residues long. Trimming took off 2 bases at V and 7 bases at J, with 18 bases between the two ends. CDR1 and CDR2 (germline): MNHEY, SVGEGT. CDR3 residues: CASSYVPGAAGEQYF. DNA of the CDR3: TGTGCCAGCAGTTACGTTCCGGGAGCGGCTGGAGAGCAGTACTTC.

CDR3 bases: TGTGCCACCAGCAGAGGACGGCTGGACACTGAAGCTTTCTTT. Protein sequence: CATSRGRLDTEAFF. The chain combines TRBV15 with TRBJ1-1; D remains ambiguous. This CDR3 spans 14 amino acids. V was clipped by 1 base and J by 3 bases, with 9 bases between them. The V gene's germline CDR1 is LNHNV and CDR2 YYDKDF (reference sequence).

This chain joins TRBV7-9 and TRBJ1-2; no firm D call. Germline loops: CDR1 SEHNR, CDR2 FQNEAQ (reference sequence). This CDR3 is built from 13 residues. The V end was cut by 1 base, the J end by 8 bases, with 11 bases between. CDR3 in DNA: TGTGCCAGCAGCTTAGGACCTACCCCGGGCTACACCTTC. Its protein product is CASSLGPTPGYTF.

The chain employs TRBV4-2 and TRBJ1-1; 10 bases match TRBD1. The CDR3 sequence is 15 residues long. Germline trimming cut 0 bases from V and 6 bases from J; bases unmatched to any gene: 4. Germline assignment: CDR1 LGHNA and CDR2 YNFKEQ. This CDR3 reads CASSQEGQGLSEAFF. The CDR3 DNA reads as TGTGCCAGCAGCCAAGAGGGACAGGGGCTCTCTGAAGCTTTCTTT.

The chain uses TRBV28 and TRBJ2-7, with 7 bases matching TRBD2. The CDR3 is 15 residues long. The J segment lost 0 bases and the V segment lost 2 bases, leaving 4 bases of the junction unmatched. CDR1 and CDR2 from the germline V gene are MDHEN and SYDVKM. The CDR3 region is CASSLAGTTSYEQYF. In DNA form, the CDR3 reads TGTGCCAGCAGTTTAGCCGGGACTACCTCCTACGAGCAGTACTTC.

This clonotype was counted only a few times. CDR3 amino acids: CASSLSGLAGGGARDTQYF. CDR3 DNA: TGTGCCAGCAGTTTATCTGGACTAGCGGGAGGCGGGGCCCGGGATACGCAGTATTTT. J is TRBJ2-3 and V is TRBV27; 14 bases line up with TRBD2. The trim removed 0 bases at V and 6 bases at J, leaving 11 bases unmatched. Germline CDR1 MNHEY, CDR2 SMNVEV (reference sequence). The CDR3 length is 19 residues.

The chain combines TRBV4-2 with TRBJ2-5, with 8 positions matching TRBD2. In germline, CDR1 is LGHNA, CDR2 YNFKEQ. The CDR3 consists of 15 residues. V shed 4 bases, J shed 4 bases, and the junction held 8 bases outside the gene matches. DNA for the CDR3: TGTGCCAGCAGCCCACAGCGGGAGAGCGGAGAGACCCAGTACTTC. It specifies CASSPQRESGETQYF.

This clonotype turned up a few times. The chain couples TRBV3-1 to TRBJ2-7; D not resolved. Germline V lookup: CDR1 LGHDT, CDR2 YNNKEL (reference sequence). This CDR3 spans 14 amino acids. The V and J ends lost 4 bases and 2 bases respectively, with 12 bases between them. The CDR3 protein is CASSRAPETYEQYF. The CDR3 DNA sequence: TGTGCCAGCAGCCGAGCCCCCGAAACCTACGAGCAGTACTTC.

This clonotype turned up a few times. The rearrangement uses TRBV29-1 and TRBJ2-3; no reliable D call. Trimming pared 0 bases from V and 2 bases from J, leaving 6 bases between. This CDR3 comprises 13 residues. The germline V gene has CDR1 SQVTM and CDR2 ANQGSEA. The CDR3 loop reads CSVEDTNTDTQYF. The CDR3 nucleotides are TGCAGCGTTGAAGATACTAACACAGATACGCAGTATTTT.

This clonotype was seen repeatedly, ten times or more. The chain uses TRBV10-3 and TRBJ2-3; D gene uncertain. Per germline, CDR1 ENHRY and CDR2 SYGVKD. V was pared by 7 bases and J by 0 bases, with 11 bases between. The length of the CDR3 is 14 residues. CDR3 sequence: CAINGQSSTDTQYF. As DNA, the CDR3 is TGTGCCATCAACGGGCAGTCTAGCACAGATACGCAGTATTTT.

Worth noting for this clonotype: The junction and the germline gene differ at one end; a read error may be behind it. The chain uses TRBV29-1 and TRBJ1-1, with 7 bases lining up with TRBD1. The CDR3 is 13 amino acids. Germline V lookup: CDR1 SQVTM, CDR2 ANQGSEA. The DNA for the CDR3 is TGCAGCGTAACTACAGGGGCGGACACTGGAGCTTTCTTT. Amino acids: CSVTTGADTGAFF.

The sample holds a few counts of this clonotype. The chain couples TRBV18 to TRBJ2-7, with D perhaps matching TRBD1 (6 bases). V shed 0 bases and J shed 3 bases, with 9 bases lying between them. The V gene's germline CDR1 is KGHSH and CDR2 LQKENI. The CDR3 runs to 14 residues. The CDR3 nucleotides read TGTGCCAGCTCACCACCGGGGGCCCACTACGAGCAGTACTTC. Residues: CASSPPGAHYEQYF. The full variable domain, completed using reference TRBV18 and TRBJ2-7, is NAGVMQNPRHLVRRRGQEARLRCSPMKGHSHVYWYRQLPEEGLKFMVYLQKENIIDESGMPKERFSAEFPKEGPSILRIQQVVRGDSAAYFCASSPPGAHYEQYFGPGTRLTVT.

The V and J genes are TRBV6-1 and TRBJ1-1, with 10 nucleotides matching TRBD1. CDR1 MNHNS and CDR2 SASEGT come from the germline V gene. This CDR3 contains 15 residues. With 2 bases clipped from V and 4 bases from J, the junction kept 4 bases outside the gene matches. The CDR3 here is CASSEWGQGTTEAFF. The CDR3 bases are TGTGCCAGCAGTGAATGGGGACAGGGGACCACTGAAGCTTTCTTT.

There are a few counts of this clonotype. The J gene is TRBJ2-4, the V gene TRBV30, with TRBD1 identical over 7 bases. CDR3 length: 17 amino acids. Per germline, CDR1 GTSNPN and CDR2 SVGIG (reference sequence). The trim removed 1 base at V and 4 bases at J, leaving 13 bases unmatched. For the CDR3, the DNA is TGTGCCTGGAGTGATACCTCAATGGGACAGAAGAAAAACATTCAGTACTTC. Translation gives CAWSDTSMGQKKNIQYF.

The chain carries TRBV5-5 and TRBJ1-5; 8 bases are shared with TRBD1. This CDR3 is built from 16 residues. Germline CDR1 and CDR2: SGHKS and YYEKEE (reference sequence). Germline trimming cut 0 bases from V and 10 bases from J; bases unmatched to any gene: 12. The CDR3 reads CASSLGPSTGEGPQHF. The CDR3 coding sequence is TGTGCCAGCAGCTTGGGACCCTCGACAGGGGAGGGTCCCCAGCATTTT.

The rearrangement uses TRBV12-3 or TRBV12-4 and TRBJ2-1; a possible D gene is TRBD1 (10 bases). This CDR3 has 23 residues. V dropped 6 bases and J dropped 5 bases, with 41 bases sitting between them. CDR3 amino acids: CASSMGQGNRGRADRYLNNEQFF. The CDR3 bases are TGTGCCAGCAGCATGGGACAGGGGAATCGCGGGAGGGCCGACCGTTACCTGAACAATGAGCAGTTCTTC.

This clonotype showed up just a few times. The chain uses TRBV10-2 and TRBJ1-5; no definite D call. Trimming stripped 0 bases from V and 4 bases from J, with 10 bases between. This CDR3 comprises 15 residues. Per germline, CDR1 WSHSY and CDR2 SAAADI. The CDR3 nucleotides are TGCGCCAGCAGTGAGTCGTCGGCAGCAAATCAGCCCCAGCATTTT. This translates into CASSESSAANQPQHF.

This sequence joins TRBV6-5 and TRBJ2-7; no definite D call. The CDR3 consists of 12 residues. Trimming stripped 4 bases from V and 6 bases from J, with 10 bases between. Per the germline V gene, CDR1 is MNHEY and CDR2 is SVGAGI. The DNA of the CDR3 is TGTGCCAGCAGTTCCCTTTGGTCCGAGCAGTACTTC. Translated, it gives CASSSLWSEQYF.

This clonotype showed up many times. This chain uses TRBV25-1 with TRBJ2-1, with no clear D. CDR1 and CDR2 (germline): MGHDK, SYGVNS. V was clipped by 8 bases and J by 3 bases, with 5 bases between them. This CDR3 has 11 residues. The DNA of the CDR3 is TGTGCCAGCCGAGGCTACAATGAGCAGTTCTTC. This sequence encodes CASRGYNEQFF.

This clonotype has just a few counts. The CDR3 sequence: CASSLGPTETYQQYF. CDR3 nucleotides: TGTGCCAGCAGCTTAGGGCCAACAGAAACGTACCAGCAGTACTTC. This chain connects TRBV7-2 to TRBJ2-7; D not resolved. The germline V gene has CDR1 SGHTA and CDR2 FQGNSA. This CDR3 has 15 residues. V was trimmed by 1 base and J by 8 bases, leaving 18 bases between them. The entire variable domain, with the rest obtained from reference TRBV7-2 and TRBJ2-7, is as follows: GAGVSQSPSNKVTEKGKDVELRCDPISGHTALYWYRQSLGQGLEFLIYFQGNSAPDKSGLPSDRFSAERTGGSVSTLTIQRTQQEDSAVYLCASSLGPTETYQQYFGPGTRLTVT.

J is TRBJ2-7 and V is TRBV5-1; 9 bases are a match to TRBD1. The CDR3 consists of 18 residues. J lost 2 bases, V lost 2 bases, and 14 bases had no gene match. The V gene's germline CDR1 is SGHRS and CDR2 YFSETQ. The CDR3 region is CASSLDTPNRDRAYEQYF. The CDR3 region has the DNA TGCGCCAGCAGCTTAGATACCCCAAACAGGGACAGGGCCTACGAGCAGTACTTC.

CDR3 amino acids: CATEEIPRQETQYF. The CDR3 coding sequence is TGTGCCACCGAGGAGATCCCACGCCAAGAGACCCAGTACTTC. The V and J genes are TRBV27 and TRBJ2-5; no clear D gene. CDR3 length: 14 amino acids. The V gene's germline CDR1 is MNHEY and CDR2 SMNVEV (reference sequence). Trimming shortened V by 10 bases and J by 1 base, and 16 bases separated the two germline ends.

This clonotype has just a few counts. The J gene is TRBJ2-7, the V gene TRBV13; no firm D call. Germline CDR1 PRHDT, CDR2 FYEKMQ (reference sequence). This CDR3 has 14 amino acids. V was pared by 5 bases and J by 1 base, with 12 bases between. This chain's CDR3 is CASSHGRPSYEQYF. In DNA form, the CDR3 reads TGTGCCAGCAGCCACGGACGGCCGTCCTACGAGCAGTACTTC.

This clonotype was observed at least ten times. The genes are TRBV11-2 and TRBJ2-3; 13 bases fit TRBD2. The ends lost 6 bases at V and 6 bases at J; junction bases unmatched: 12. The CDR3 consists of 17 residues. Germline CDR1 and CDR2: SGHAT and FQNNGV. CDR3 in amino acids: CASRREGLAGPHDTQYF. DNA for the CDR3: TGTGCCAGCAGACGGGAGGGACTAGCGGGACCCCATGATACGCAGTATTTT. The variable domain in full, completed from reference TRBV11-2 and TRBJ2-3, reads EAGVAQSPRYKIIEKRQSVAFWCNPISGHATLYWYQQILGQGPKLLIQFQNNGVVDDSQLPKDRFSAERLKGVDSTLKIQPAKLEDSAVYLCASRREGLAGPHDTQYFGPGTRLTVL.

The chain recombines TRBV28 with TRBJ2-7, with a weak D call TRBD2 (6 bases). The CDR3 covers 13 residues. The V gene's germline CDR1 is MDHEN and CDR2 SYDVKM. V gave up 10 bases and J gave up 5 bases, with 18 bases separating them. The CDR3 DNA reads as TGTGCCACCCTCTCCCGGGGGTCCAACGAGCAGTACTTC. Amino acids: CATLSRGSNEQYF.

The chain couples TRBV18 to TRBJ2-4; no clear D gene. The last part of the DNA fits TRBJ2-5 better; the J call may be wrong. The germline V gene encodes CDR1 KGHSH and CDR2 LQKENI. The CDR3 runs to 11 residues. The CDR3 protein is CASLTQETQYF. The CDR3 region has the DNA TGTGCCAGCTTAACCCAAGAGACCCAGTACTTC.

The genes are TRBV3-1 and TRBJ1-4; tentative D call: TRBD1 (6 bases). V was clipped by 4 bases and J by 14 bases, with 17 bases between them. This CDR3 has 13 residues. CDR1 and CDR2 (germline): LGHDT, YNNKEL (reference sequence). CDR3 sequence reads: CASSPRTATNLFF. CDR3 nucleotide sequence: TGTGCCAGCAGCCCTCGGACAGCCACGAACCTGTTTTTT.

This chain joins TRBV27 and TRBJ1-1, with 11 bases that match TRBD1. This CDR3 spans 17 amino acids. The germline V gene encodes CDR1 MNHEY and CDR2 SMNVEV (reference sequence). Trimming cost V 4 bases and J 6 bases; bases outside gene matches: 13. The CDR3 here is CASSSFPGQGVFSEAFF. Written as DNA, the CDR3 is TGTGCCAGCAGTTCATTCCCGGGACAGGGGGTTTTTTCTGAAGCTTTCTTT.